This T cell receptor beta chain was recovered during a study of technical replicates of blood from a few donors. V lost 3 bases to trimming and J lost 2 bases, with 19 bases between them. There are 17 residues in the CDR3. CDR1 and CDR2 (germline): SGHAT, FQDESV (reference sequence). Generated by immunoSEQ multiplex PCR, the TCRdb table keeps only in-frame clones and is missing some. The sample has around 90,000 clones, over 90% seen once. Material: T cells isolated from PBMCs. The receptor was derived from a human donor in good health. The V gene is TRBV11-1, the J gene TRBJ1-1, with a tentative D call TRBD1 (5 bases). CDR3: CASSFDGGGIGNTEAFF. In DNA, the CDR3 is TGTGCCAGCAGCTTCGATGGGGGGGGGATTGGAAACACTGAAGCTTTCTTT.